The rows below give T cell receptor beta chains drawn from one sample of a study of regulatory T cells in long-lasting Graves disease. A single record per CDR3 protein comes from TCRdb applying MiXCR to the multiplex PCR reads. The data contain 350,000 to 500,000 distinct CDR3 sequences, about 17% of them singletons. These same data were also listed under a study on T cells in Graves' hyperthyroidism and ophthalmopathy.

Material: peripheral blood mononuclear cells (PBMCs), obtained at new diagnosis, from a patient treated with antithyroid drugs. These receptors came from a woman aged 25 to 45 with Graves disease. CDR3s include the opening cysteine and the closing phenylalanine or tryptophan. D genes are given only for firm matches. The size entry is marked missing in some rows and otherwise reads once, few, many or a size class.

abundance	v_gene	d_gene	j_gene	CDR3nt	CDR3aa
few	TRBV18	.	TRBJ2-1	TGTGCCAGCTCACCACAGGACTCCCAGGTGGTGATCTTC	CASSPQDSQVVIF
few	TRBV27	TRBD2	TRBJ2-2	TGTGCCAGCACCACGGGACTAGCGGGAGCGGGCGGGGAGCTGTTTTTT	CASTTGLAGAGGELFF
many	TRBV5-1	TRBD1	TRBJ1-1	TGCGCCAGCAGCTTGGCCATTGGACAGGGAATATTGGGTTTCTTT	CASSLAIGQGILGFF
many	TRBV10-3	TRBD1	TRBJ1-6	TGTGCCATCAGTGCAGACAGGGGCCTCCAGGCACCCCTCCACTTT	CAISADRGLQAPLHF
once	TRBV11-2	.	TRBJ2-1	TGTGCCAGCAGCTTAGGGGGAGGCTGGATATACAATGAGCAGTTCTTC	CASSLGGGWIYNEQFF
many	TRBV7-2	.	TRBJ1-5	TGTGCCAGCAGCTTAATGGCGCATAGTAGTCTTCAGCCCCAGCATTTT	CASSLMAHSSLQPQHF
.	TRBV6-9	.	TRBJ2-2	TGTGCCAGCAGTTACCCCGCGAATCAGGGGGAGCTGTTTTTT	CASSYPANQGELFF
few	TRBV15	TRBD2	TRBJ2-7	TGTGCCACCAGCAGTGGCCCCCGGGACTATCGCTACGAGCAGTACTTC	CATSSGPRDYRYEQYF
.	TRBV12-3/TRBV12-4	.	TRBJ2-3	TGTGCCAGCAGTCGGGCCAGCGGCCCAGATACGCAGTATTTT	CASSRASGPDTQYF
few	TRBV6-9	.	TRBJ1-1	TGTGCCAGCAGTTGGAGAAGGGGACCCGAGAACACTGAAGCTTTCTTT	CASSWRRGPENTEAFF
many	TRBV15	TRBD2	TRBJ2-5	TGTGCCACCAGCAGTTCTAGCGGGAGCCCAACGGGAGAGACCCAGTACTTC	CATSSSSGSPTGETQYF
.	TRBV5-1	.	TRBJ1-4	TGCGCCACGCGAGGGGGTCTGGGGAATGAAAAACTGTTTTTT	CATRGGLGNEKLFF
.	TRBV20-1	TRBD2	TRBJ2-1	TGCAGTGCTAATAACGCCGGGAGCGGGAACGGCAATGAGCAGCTCTTC	CSANNAGSGNGNEQLF
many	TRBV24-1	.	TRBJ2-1	TGTGCCACCAGTGATACGGCGTCAGTTACCTACAATGAGCAGTTCTTC	CATSDTASVTYNEQFF
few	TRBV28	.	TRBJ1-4	TGTGCGGCGGCCGGACGGGGGTCTGCAACTAATGAAAAACTGTTTTTT	CAAAGRGSATNEKLFF
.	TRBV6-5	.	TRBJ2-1	TGTGCCAGCAGTTACTCAGGGCTCCTCTCCTACAATGAGCAGTTCTTC	CASSYSGLLSYNEQFF
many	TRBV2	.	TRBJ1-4	TGTGCCAGCAGCCGAGACACAGGTTTATATGAAAAACTGTTTTTT	CASSRDTGLYEKLFF